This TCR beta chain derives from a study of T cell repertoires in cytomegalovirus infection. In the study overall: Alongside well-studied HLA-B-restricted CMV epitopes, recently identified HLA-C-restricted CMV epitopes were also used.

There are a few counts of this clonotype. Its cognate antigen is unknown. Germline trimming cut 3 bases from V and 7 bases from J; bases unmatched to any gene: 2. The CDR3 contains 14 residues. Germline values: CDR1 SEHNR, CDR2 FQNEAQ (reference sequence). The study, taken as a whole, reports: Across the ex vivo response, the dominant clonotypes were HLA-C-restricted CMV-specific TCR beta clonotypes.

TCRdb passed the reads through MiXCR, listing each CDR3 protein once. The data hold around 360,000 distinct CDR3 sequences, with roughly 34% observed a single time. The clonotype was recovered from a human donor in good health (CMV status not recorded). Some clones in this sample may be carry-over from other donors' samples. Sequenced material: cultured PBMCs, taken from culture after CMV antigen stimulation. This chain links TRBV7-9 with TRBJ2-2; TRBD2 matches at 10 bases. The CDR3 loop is CASSFSGRIGELFF. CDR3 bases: TGTGCCAGCAGCTTTAGCGGGAGGATCGGGGAGCTGTTTTTT.